This record covers a single T cell receptor (beta chain). Its matching antigen is unknown. The data are from a study of memory CD4+ T cells and cytomegalovirus serostatus. The sort gate was single viable CD3+CD4+CD8-CD45RO+ cells for memory CD4+ T cells. Germline CDR1 is SGHNT and CDR2 is YENEEA. The CDR3 is made up of 17 amino acids. With 0 bases removed from V and 5 bases from J, the gap between germline ends came to 17 bases. General study findings and limits: CMV serostatus prediction reached median AUC around 0.94, or 0.89 with US-trained model. Suggested: most of the CMV-linked TCR signature lies in CD4+ memory cells.

Methods used by the authors: After removing out-of-frame reads, over 2 million distinct TCRbeta sequences remained. Repertoires were generated with immunoSEQ multiplex PCR, while TCRdb's copy carries only in-frame clones and drops some. From that table come the V and J calls and clone size; the DNA was used to work out D and trimming. Of tens of thousands of clones listed, 79% are singletons. The receptor comes from an adult in good health and CMV-seronegative. Sequenced: memory CD4+ T cells from blood. The chain combines TRBV11-3 with TRBJ2-1, with no clear D. This chain's CDR3 is CASSLDLGPKENNEQFF. The CDR3 DNA reads as TGTGCCAGCAGCTTAGATCTCGGCCCAAAGGAAAACAATGAGCAGTTCTTC.